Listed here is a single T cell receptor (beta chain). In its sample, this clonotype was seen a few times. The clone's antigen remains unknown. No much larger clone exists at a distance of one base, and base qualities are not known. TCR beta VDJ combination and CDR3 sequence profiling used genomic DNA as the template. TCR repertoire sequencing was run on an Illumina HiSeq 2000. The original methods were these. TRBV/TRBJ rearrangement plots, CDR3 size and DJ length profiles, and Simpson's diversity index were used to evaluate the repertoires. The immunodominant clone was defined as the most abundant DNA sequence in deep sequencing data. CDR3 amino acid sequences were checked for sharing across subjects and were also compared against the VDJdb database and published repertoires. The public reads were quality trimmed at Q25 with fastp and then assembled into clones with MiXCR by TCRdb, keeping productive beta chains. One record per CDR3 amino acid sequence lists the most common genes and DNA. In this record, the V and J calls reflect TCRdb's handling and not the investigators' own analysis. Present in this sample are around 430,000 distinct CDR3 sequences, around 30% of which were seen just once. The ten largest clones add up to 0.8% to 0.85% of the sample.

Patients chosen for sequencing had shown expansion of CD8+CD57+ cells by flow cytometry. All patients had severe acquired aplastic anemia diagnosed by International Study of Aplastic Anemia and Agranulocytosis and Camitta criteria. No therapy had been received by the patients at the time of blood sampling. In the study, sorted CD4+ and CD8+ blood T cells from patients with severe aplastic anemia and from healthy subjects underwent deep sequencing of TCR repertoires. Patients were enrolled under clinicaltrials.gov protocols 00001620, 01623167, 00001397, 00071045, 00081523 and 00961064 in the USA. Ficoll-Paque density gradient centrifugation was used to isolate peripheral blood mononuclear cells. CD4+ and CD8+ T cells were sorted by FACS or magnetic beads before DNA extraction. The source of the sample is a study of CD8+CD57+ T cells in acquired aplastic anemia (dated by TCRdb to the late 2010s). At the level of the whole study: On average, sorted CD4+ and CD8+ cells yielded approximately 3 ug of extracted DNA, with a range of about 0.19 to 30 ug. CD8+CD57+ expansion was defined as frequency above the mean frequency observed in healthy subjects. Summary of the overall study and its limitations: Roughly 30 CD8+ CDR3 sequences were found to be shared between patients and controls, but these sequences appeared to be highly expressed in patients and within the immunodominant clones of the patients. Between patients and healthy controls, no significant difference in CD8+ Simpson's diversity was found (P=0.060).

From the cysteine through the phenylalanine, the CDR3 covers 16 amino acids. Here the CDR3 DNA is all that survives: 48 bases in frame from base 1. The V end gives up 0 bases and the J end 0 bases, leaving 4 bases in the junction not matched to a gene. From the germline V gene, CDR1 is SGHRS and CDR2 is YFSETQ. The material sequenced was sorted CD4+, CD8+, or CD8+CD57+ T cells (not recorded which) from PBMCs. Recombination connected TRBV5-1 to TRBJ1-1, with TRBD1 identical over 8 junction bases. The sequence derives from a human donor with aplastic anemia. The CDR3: CASSLGRGRVNTEAFF. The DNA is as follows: TGCGCCAGCAGCTTGGGCAGGGGGCGGGTGAACACTGAAGCTTTCTTT.